The sequence of this T cell receptor (beta chain) was determined in a study of T-cell reconstitution after alpha-beta-depleted transplantation in children. Study-wide findings and caveats: Newly produced T cells mostly accounted for T-cell counts and diversity one year post-transplant.

This clonotype occurred a few times. The antigen is not known. Unique molecular identifiers were used in preparing the TCRbeta library. TCRdb re-called the PCR reads through MiXCR, storing one row per CDR3 protein. The sample records 550,000 to 600,000 distinct CDR3 sequences, about 21% being singletons. V gave up 4 bases and J gave up 4 bases, with 10 bases separating them. Germline V gene sequence: CDR1 MNHEY, CDR2 SVGAGI. The CDR3 totals 13 residues. This sequence joins TRBV6-5 and TRBJ1-2; D unresolved. This specimen was PBMCs, mostly from graft donor cells, taken 360 days after TCRalphabeta/CD19-depleted stem cell transplant. The sequence was obtained from a boy in the first two years of life who had a stem cell transplant for acute myeloid leukemia, so the T cells may come from the graft donor. The CDR3 DNA reads as TGTGCCAGCAGTTCCGCCCTATTCTATGGCTACACCTTC. Its protein product is CASSSALFYGYTF.